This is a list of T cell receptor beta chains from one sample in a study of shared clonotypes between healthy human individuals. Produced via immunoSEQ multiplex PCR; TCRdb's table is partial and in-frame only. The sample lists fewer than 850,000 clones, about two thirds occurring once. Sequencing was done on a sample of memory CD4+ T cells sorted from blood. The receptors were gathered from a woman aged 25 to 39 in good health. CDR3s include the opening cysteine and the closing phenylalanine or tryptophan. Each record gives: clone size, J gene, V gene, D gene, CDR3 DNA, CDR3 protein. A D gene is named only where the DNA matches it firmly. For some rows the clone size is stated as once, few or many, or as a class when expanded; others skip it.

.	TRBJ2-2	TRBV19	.	TGTGCCAGTACGGCAGAGAACACCGGGGAGCTGTTTTTT	CASTAENTGELFF
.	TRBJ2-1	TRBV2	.	TGTGCCAGCAGCAGAATGTTGGCGGCAGTTACAACTGAGCAGTTCTTC	CASSRMLAAVTTEQFF
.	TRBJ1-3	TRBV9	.	TGTGCCAGCAGCATCGACAACGGTGGAAACACCATATATTTT	CASSIDNGGNTIYF
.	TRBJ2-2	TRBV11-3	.	TGTGCCAGCAGCTTAGGGGCGACGGCCACCGGGGAGCTGTTTTTT	CASSLGATATGELFF
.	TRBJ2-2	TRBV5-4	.	TGTGCCAGCAGCACCCAATTGGGAGACACCGGGGAGCTGTTTTTT	CASSTQLGDTGELFF
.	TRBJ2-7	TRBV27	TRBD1	TGTGCCAGCAGTTCGAATGCGGGACAGGGGCGGGAGCAGTACTTC	CASSSNAGQGREQYF
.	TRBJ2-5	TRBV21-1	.	TGTGCCAGCCATCATCCTTTTTCACCGAGGGGTCGGGAGACCCAGTACTTC	CASHHPFSPRGRETQYF
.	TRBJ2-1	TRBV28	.	TGTGCCAGCAGTTTATTCGTAAGGGGGGGTTACAATGAGCAGTTCTTC	CASSLFVRGGYNEQFF
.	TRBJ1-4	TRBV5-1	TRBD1	TGCGCCAGCACCGACGGGACAGTGGTAGAAAAACTGTTTTTT	CASTDGTVVEKLFF
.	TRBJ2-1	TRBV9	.	TGTGCCAGCAGCGACGCGGGGTATGCCTACAATGAGCAGTTCTTC	CASSDAGYAYNEQFF
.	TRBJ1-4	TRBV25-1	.	TGTGCCAGTAACGGGCCAGCGAAAAAACTGTTTTTT	CASNGPAKKLFF
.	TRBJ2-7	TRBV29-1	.	TGCAGCGTTGTGGGGGCCCGCTACGAGCAGTACTTC	CSVVGARYEQYF
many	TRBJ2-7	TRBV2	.	TGTGCCAGCCAAAGAGTAGGGTACGAGCAGTACTTC	CASQRVGYEQYF
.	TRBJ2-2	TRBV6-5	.	TGTGCCAGCAGTTACTGGGCCTCCGGGGAGCTGTTTTTT	CASSYWASGELFF
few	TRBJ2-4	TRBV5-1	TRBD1	TGCGCCAGCAGCTTTGGGACAGGCCCGCTTTTTCAGTACTTC	CASSFGTGPLFQYF
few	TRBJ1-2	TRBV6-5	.	TGTGCCAGCAGCTATAGTAACTATGGCTACACCTTC	CASSYSNYGYTF
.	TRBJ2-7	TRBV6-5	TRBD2	TGTGCCAGCAGTTCCGGACTAGCGGGAGCCAACGAGCAGTACTTC	CASSSGLAGANEQYF
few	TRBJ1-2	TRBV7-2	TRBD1	TGTGCCAGCAGCTTACCAGGGACAGGGTCTAACTATGGCTACACCTTC	CASSLPGTGSNYGYTF
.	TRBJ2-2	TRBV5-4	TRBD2	TGTGCCAGCAGCCAGGAGCTAGCGGTAAACACCGGGGAGCTGTTTTTT	CASSQELAVNTGELFF
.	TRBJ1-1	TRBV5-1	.	TGCGCCAGCAGCTTGGCTCCCGAGGTTACGAGTGGTTATGCTTTCTTT	CASSLAPEVTSGYAFF
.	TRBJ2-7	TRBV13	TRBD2	TGTGCCAGCAGTTTGACTAGCGGGAGATACGAGCAGTACTTC	CASSLTSGRYEQYF
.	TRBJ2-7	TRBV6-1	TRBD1	TGTGCCAGCAGCCCGCAGGGGGTTGGATCCTACGAGCAGTACTTC	CASSPQGVGSYEQYF
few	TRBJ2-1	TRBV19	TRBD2	TGTGCCAGTGGAACTAGCGGGAGGGACTTCTACAATGAGCAGTTCTTC	CASGTSGRDFYNEQFF
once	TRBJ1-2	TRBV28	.	TGTGCCAGCAGCCAAGGGGTGAGCTATGGCTACACCTTC	CASSQGVSYGYTF
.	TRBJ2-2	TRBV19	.	TGTGCCAGTAGTCCTAGATTTCGGGGGGCGCGTGCCGGGGAGCTGTTTTTT	CASSPRFRGARAGELFF
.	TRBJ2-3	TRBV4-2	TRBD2	TGTGCCAGCAGCCGCCTCTCGGGGACTAGCATATCAGATACGCAGTATTTT	CASSRLSGTSISDTQYF
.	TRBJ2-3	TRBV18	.	TGTGCCAGCTCACAGGGTGCAGCAGATACGCAGTATTTT	CASSQGAADTQYF
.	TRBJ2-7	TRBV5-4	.	TGTGCCAGCAGCTCTCCGGGACGGAAGTACGAGCAGTACTTC	CASSSPGRKYEQYF
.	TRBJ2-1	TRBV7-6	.	TGTGCCAGCAGCTTAAATTGGGCCGGAGGGGATGAGCAGTTCTTC	CASSLNWAGGDEQFF
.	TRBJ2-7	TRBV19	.	TGTGCCAGTAGTACCCAGACACGGCCCTACGAGCAGTACTTC	CASSTQTRPYEQYF